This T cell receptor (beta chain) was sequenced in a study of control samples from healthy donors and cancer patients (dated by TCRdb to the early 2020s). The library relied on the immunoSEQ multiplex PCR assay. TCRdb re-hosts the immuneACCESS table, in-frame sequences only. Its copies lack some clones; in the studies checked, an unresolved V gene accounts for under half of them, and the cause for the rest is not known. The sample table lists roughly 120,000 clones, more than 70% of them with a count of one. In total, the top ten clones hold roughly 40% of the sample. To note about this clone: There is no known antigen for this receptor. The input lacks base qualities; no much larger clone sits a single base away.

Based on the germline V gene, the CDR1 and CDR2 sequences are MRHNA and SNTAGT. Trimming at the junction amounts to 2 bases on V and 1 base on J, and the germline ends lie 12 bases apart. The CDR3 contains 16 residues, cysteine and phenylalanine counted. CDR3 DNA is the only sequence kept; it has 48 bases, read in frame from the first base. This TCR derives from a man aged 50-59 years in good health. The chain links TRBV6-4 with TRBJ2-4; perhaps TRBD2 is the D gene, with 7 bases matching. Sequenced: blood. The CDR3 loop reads CASSDRGGLAKNIQYF. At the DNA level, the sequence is TGTGCCAGCAGTGACAGGGGGGGCCTCGCCAAAAACATTCAGTACTTC.